These T cell receptor beta chains were read from a single sample in a study of CD8 T cells in Susac syndrome. TCRdb re-called the immunoSEQ multiplex PCR reads with MiXCR, one entry per CDR3 protein. The repertoire holds some 200,000 distinct CDR3 sequences, around 96% seen once, with 0.093% in the top ten. The sequenced material came from CD4+ T cells from PBMCs. These receptors were collected from a human donor with multiple sclerosis. CDR3s include the opening cysteine and the closing phenylalanine or tryptophan. The D gene is left open where the match is weak. Size values are once, few and many counts, or a class for expanded clones, and some rows have none.

v_gene	d_gene	j_gene	abundance	CDR3aa	CDR3nt
TRBV6-1	.	TRBJ1-4	.	CASSPRDREKLFF	TGTGCCAGCAGTCCCCGGGACCGCGAAAAACTGTTTTTT
TRBV29-1	.	TRBJ1-1	.	CSVVKPPGNTEAFF	TGCAGCGTTGTCAAACCTCCAGGGAACACTGAAGCTTTCTTT
TRBV30	.	TRBJ1-1	once	CAWSVQVGAEAFF	TGTGCCTGGAGTGTACAAGTAGGGGCGGAAGCTTTCTTT
TRBV5-6	TRBD1	TRBJ1-1	.	CASSRVPGGTEAFF	TGTGCCAGCAGCAGGGTGCCAGGGGGCACTGAAGCTTTCTTT
TRBV20-1	.	TRBJ1-6	.	CSASARNSPLHF	TGCAGTGCTAGTGCGAGGAATTCACCCCTCCACTTT
TRBV5-8	.	TRBJ2-7	.	CASSMAVEQYF	TGTGCCAGCAGTATGGCCGTCGAGCAGTACTTC
TRBV3-1	.	TRBJ1-1	once	CASRQGLTEAFF	TGTGCCAGCAGACAAGGACTCACTGAAGCTTTCTTT
TRBV20-1	TRBD2	TRBJ2-5	once	CSAGTTSETQYF	TGCAGTGCCGGGACTACGTCAGAGACCCAGTACTTC
TRBV7-8	.	TRBJ2-7	once	CASSFQGIRGEQYF	TGTGCCAGCAGCTTCCAGGGCATTCGAGGGGAGCAGTACTTC
TRBV7-2	TRBD1	TRBJ1-2	.	CASSWTGDLVGYTF	TGTGCCAGCAGCTGGACAGGGGACCTCGTTGGCTACACCTTC
TRBV20-1	.	TRBJ2-1	.	CSARVPGRDNEQFF	TGCAGTGCTAGAGTCCCGGGGCGAGACAATGAGCAGTTCTTC
TRBV12-3/TRBV12-4	.	TRBJ2-4	.	CASSQGAKNIQYF	TGTGCCAGCAGCCAGGGGGCCAAAAACATTCAGTACTTC
TRBV29-1	.	TRBJ2-6	.	CSVGRSSSGANVLTF	TGCAGCGTTGGACGGTCGAGCTCTGGGGCCAACGTCCTGACTTTC
TRBV12-3/TRBV12-4	.	TRBJ1-4	once	CASSLLQYEKLFF	TGTGCCAGCAGCCTACTACAGTATGAAAAACTGTTTTTT
TRBV27	.	TRBJ1-2	.	CASSLRPRDLDYTF	TGTGCCAGCAGTTTACGGCCCCGGGACCTCGACTACACCTTC
TRBV27	.	TRBJ2-6	.	CASSPRRPRSTGANVLTF	TGTGCCAGCAGTCCTCGTAGGCCTCGATCAACTGGGGCCAACGTCCTGACTTTC
TRBV20-1	.	TRBJ2-7	.	CSASENYEQYF	TGCAGTGCTAGCGAGAACTACGAGCAGTACTTC
TRBV15	.	TRBJ2-7	.	CATSRVIATHEQYF	TGTGCCACCAGCAGAGTGATAGCGACCCACGAGCAGTACTTC
TRBV14	.	TRBJ1-2	.	CASSQVPFGGGYTF	TGTGCCAGCAGCCAAGTTCCCTTTGGAGGTGGCTACACCTTC
TRBV4-1	TRBD2	TRBJ2-7	.	CASSQDGAGVREQYF	TGCGCCAGCAGCCAAGATGGAGCGGGAGTTCGCGAGCAGTACTTC
TRBV9	TRBD1	TRBJ2-3	.	CASSEHTGTASRGGQYF	TGTGCCAGCAGCGAACACACCGGGACAGCCTCTAGAGGTGGGCAGTATTTT
TRBV4-2	TRBD1	TRBJ2-5	.	CASSSGPGQLQETQYF	TGTGCCAGCAGCTCGGGCCCGGGACAGCTACAAGAGACCCAGTACTTC
TRBV29-1	.	TRBJ2-7	.	CSASEGYEQYF	TGCAGCGCCTCGGAAGGCTACGAGCAGTACTTC
TRBV4-1	.	TRBJ2-3	.	CASSLEGPGADTQYF	TGCGCCAGCAGCCTCGAGGGACCGGGAGCAGATACGCAGTATTTT
TRBV9	.	TRBJ1-2	.	CASTPGQDYGYTF	TGTGCCAGCACCCCCGGGCAGGACTATGGCTACACCTTC
TRBV24-1	TRBD2	TRBJ2-3	.	CATGRENTDTQYF	TGTGCCACCGGGAGGGAGAACACAGATACGCAGTATTTT
TRBV7-9	.	TRBJ2-5	.	CASSLLEETQYF	TGTGCCAGCAGCTTACTTGAGGAGACCCAGTACTTC
TRBV10-3	.	TRBJ2-1	.	CAISETPSYNEQFF	TGTGCCATCAGTGAGACACCCTCCTACAATGAGCAGTTCTTC
TRBV19	TRBD1	TRBJ1-2	.	CASIGEGAIDYGYTF	TGTGCCAGTATAGGAGAGGGGGCGATTGACTATGGCTACACCTTC
TRBV11-2	TRBD1	TRBJ1-2	.	CASSPQTGAYGYTF	TGTGCCAGCAGCCCGCAGACAGGGGCTTATGGCTACACCTTC
TRBV7-8	TRBD1	TRBJ1-5	.	CASSPRTGGLQPQHF	TGTGCCAGCAGCCCACGGACAGGGGGACTGCAGCCCCAGCATTTT
TRBV27	TRBD1	TRBJ1-6	.	CASSSATGSPLHF	TGTGCCAGCAGTTCCGCGACAGGGTCACCCCTCCACTTT
TRBV15	.	TRBJ2-1	.	CATSGPRVWGSYNEQFF	TGTGCCACCAGCGGTCCCCGGGTCTGGGGCTCCTACAATGAGCAGTTCTTC
TRBV13	TRBD2	TRBJ2-7	.	CASSTRLAASYEQYF	TGTGCCAGCAGCACTCGACTAGCGGCATCCTACGAGCAGTACTTC
TRBV10-3	.	TRBJ2-5	once	CAISERETQYF	TGTGCCATCAGTGAGAGAGAGACCCAGTACTTC
TRBV12-3/TRBV12-4	.	TRBJ2-3	.	CASSPQGESDTQYF	TGTGCCAGCAGCCCACAGGGTGAATCGGATACGCAGTATTTT
TRBV29-1	TRBD1	TRBJ1-2	.	CSVADRANYGYTF	TGCAGCGTAGCAGACAGGGCGAACTATGGCTACACCTTC
TRBV5-1	.	TRBJ1-1	once	CASSQDRNTEAFF	TGCGCCAGCAGCCAGGACAGGAACACTGAAGCTTTCTTT
TRBV20-1	.	TRBJ2-1	.	CSAPPSSAEQFF	TGCAGTGCCCCCCCCTCTAGCGCTGAGCAGTTCTTC
TRBV5-1	.	TRBJ1-1	.	CASSSAPSHTEAFF	TGCGCCAGCAGCTCCGCCCCATCCCACACTGAAGCTTTCTTT
TRBV12-5	TRBD1	TRBJ1-1	.	CASGLVTGGLAINAFF	TGTGCTAGTGGTTTGGTCACAGGGGGTTTAGCTATCAACGCTTTCTTT
TRBV20-1	.	TRBJ2-7	.	CSAREETTRNYEQYF	TGCAGTGCTAGAGAAGAGACTACCAGGAACTACGAGCAGTACTTC
TRBV20-1	.	TRBJ2-5	.	CSARGAGRETQYF	TGCAGTGCTAGGGGGGCTGGCAGGGAGACCCAGTACTTC